Listed below are T cell receptor beta chains from one sample, sequenced in a study of CD8 T cells in Susac syndrome. TCRdb independently ran MiXCR on the immunoSEQ multiplex PCR reads; one entry per CDR3 protein. Found here are approximately 160,000 distinct CDR3 sequences, around 95% of them singletons; the top ten hold more than 0.13%. The sample consisted of CD4+ T cells from PBMCs. These TCRs come from a human donor in good health. The conserved cysteine and the conserved F or W are not part of the CDR3 here. A D gene is named only where the DNA matches it firmly.

>-|TRBJ2-7|TRBV18
ASSPPRSSYEQY
>-|TRBJ2-2|TRBV12-3/TRBV12-4
ASSSAGTQTGELF
>TRBD1|TRBJ1-4|TRBV24-1
ATSDLTGEAEKLF
>-|TRBJ1-2|TRBV19
ASSIRDIYGYT
>TRBD1|TRBJ2-4|TRBV7-9
ASSLSGQGANIQY
>-|TRBJ2-5|TRBV4-1
ASSQDSQETQY
>TRBD1|TRBJ2-7|TRBV7-2
ASSPWTGPYEQY
>-|TRBJ1-5|TRBV3-1
ASSQGSGINQPQH
>-|TRBJ2-7|TRBV4-1
ASSQGLRRAYEQY
>-|TRBJ2-1|TRBV29-1
SVLNGNEQF
>-|TRBJ1-2|TRBV4-1
ASSPADGPNYGYT
>-|TRBJ2-3|TRBV3-1
ASSQTTRRYTDTQY
>-|TRBJ2-7|TRBV19
ASSISFGRATSYEQY
>-|TRBJ2-5|TRBV2
ASTSVPFGETQY
>TRBD1|TRBJ1-1|TRBV19
ASSVQGANTEAF
>-|TRBJ1-1|TRBV20-1
SARRGGMNTEAF
>-|TRBJ1-6|TRBV2
ASNVGDSPLH
>TRBD1|TRBJ1-6|TRBV5-6
ASSYRGSYNSPLH
>-|TRBJ2-1|TRBV18
ASSHSSSYNEQF
>-|TRBJ2-5|TRBV27
ASRPRRGSGETQY
>-|TRBJ2-7|TRBV7-9
ASSLALTGTYEQY
>-|TRBJ1-2|TRBV7-2
ASSWGGTGYT
>TRBD2|TRBJ2-5|TRBV11-2
ASSLDQAVAGEETQY
>-|TRBJ2-7|TRBV5-4
ASSSGSSYEQY
>TRBD1|TRBJ2-3|TRBV7-2
ASIKQGAGLSTDTQY
>-|TRBJ2-3|TRBV3-1
ASSQDSGTRAGTVDTQY
>TRBD1|TRBJ2-1|TRBV7-2
ASSRGGTGANSGQF
>-|TRBJ2-2|TRBV2
ASRVGPGELF
>-|TRBJ1-6|TRBV20-1
SALGRYDDNSPLH
>TRBD1|TRBJ1-2|TRBV19
ASISLGTGDYGYT
>-|TRBJ1-2|TRBV12-3/TRBV12-4
ASSPGQYYGYT
>TRBD1|TRBJ2-7|TRBV7-2
ASSLGSGGYSYEQY
>-|TRBJ2-3|TRBV19
ASSVIRKDTQY
>-|TRBJ1-1|TRBV18
ASSGQNTEAF
>TRBD1|TRBJ2-1|TRBV6-2/TRBV6-3
ASIPDRGSYNEQF
>TRBD2|TRBJ2-2|TRBV12-3/TRBV12-4
ACGGDDGELF
>-|TRBJ1-1|TRBV5-5
ASSPQTGRTEAF
>-|TRBJ2-2|TRBV5-6
ASTMAGRTGRELF
>-|TRBJ1-1|TRBV28
ATGFGGASEAF
>-|TRBJ1-1|TRBV20-1
SARDAAGGGRRAF
>-|TRBJ1-2|TRBV7-8
ASSLGVIPNYGYT
>-|TRBJ2-2|TRBV9
ASSDQGSGELF
>TRBD1|TRBJ1-2|TRBV3-1
ASSQRDRVGGYT
>-|TRBJ1-6|TRBV11-2
ASSASGTGNSPLH
>-|TRBJ2-1|TRBV3-1
ASTETRSSYNEQF
>-|TRBJ1-5|TRBV20-1
SARPGAGNQPQH
>-|TRBJ2-3|TRBV7-2
ASKGEVTDTQY
>-|TRBJ1-2|TRBV15
ATSRGGAVGATGYT
>-|TRBJ2-1|TRBV6-5
ASSSLRTAYNEQF
>-|TRBJ2-4|TRBV24-1
ALPGPPDIQY
>-|TRBJ1-6|TRBV2
ASSYLWTNSPLH
>TRBD1|TRBJ2-5|TRBV29-1
SGHRGWQETQY
>TRBD1|TRBJ2-3|TRBV6-2/TRBV6-3
ASSRIRDRPDTQY